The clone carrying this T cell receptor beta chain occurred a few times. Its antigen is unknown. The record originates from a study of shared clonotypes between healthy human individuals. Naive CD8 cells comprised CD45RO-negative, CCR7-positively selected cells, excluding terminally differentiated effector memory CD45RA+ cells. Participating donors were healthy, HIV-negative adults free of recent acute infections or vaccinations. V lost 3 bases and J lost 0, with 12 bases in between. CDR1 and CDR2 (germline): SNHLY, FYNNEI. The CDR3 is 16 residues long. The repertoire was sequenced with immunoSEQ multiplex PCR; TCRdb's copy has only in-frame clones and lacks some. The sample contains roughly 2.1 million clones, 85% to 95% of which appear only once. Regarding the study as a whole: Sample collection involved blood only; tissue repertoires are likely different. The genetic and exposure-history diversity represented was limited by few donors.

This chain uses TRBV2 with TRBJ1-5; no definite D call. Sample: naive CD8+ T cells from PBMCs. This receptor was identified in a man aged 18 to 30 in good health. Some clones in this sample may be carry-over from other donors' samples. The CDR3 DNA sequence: TGTGCCAGCAGTGAGTCAGGCCACTATAGCAATCAGCCCCAGCATTTT. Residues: CASSESGHYSNQPQHF.